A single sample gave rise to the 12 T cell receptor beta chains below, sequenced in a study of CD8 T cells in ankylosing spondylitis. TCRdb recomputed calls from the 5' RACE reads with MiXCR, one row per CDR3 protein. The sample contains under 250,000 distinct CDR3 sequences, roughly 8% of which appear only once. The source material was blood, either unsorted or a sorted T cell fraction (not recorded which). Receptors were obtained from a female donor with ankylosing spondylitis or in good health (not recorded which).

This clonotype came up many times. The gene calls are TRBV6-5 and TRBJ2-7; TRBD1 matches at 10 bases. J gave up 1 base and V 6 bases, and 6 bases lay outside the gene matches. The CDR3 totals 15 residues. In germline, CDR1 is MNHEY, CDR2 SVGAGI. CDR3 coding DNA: TGTGCCAGCAGCCGGGACAGGGGTGGTTCCTACGAGCAGTACTTC. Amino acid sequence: CASSRDRGGSYEQYF.

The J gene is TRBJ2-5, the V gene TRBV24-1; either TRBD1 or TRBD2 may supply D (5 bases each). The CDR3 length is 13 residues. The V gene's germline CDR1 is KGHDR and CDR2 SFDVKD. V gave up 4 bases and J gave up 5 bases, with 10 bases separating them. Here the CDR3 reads CATSEGRGETQYF. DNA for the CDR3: TGTGCCACCAGTGAGGGGCGCGGGGAGACCCAGTACTTC.

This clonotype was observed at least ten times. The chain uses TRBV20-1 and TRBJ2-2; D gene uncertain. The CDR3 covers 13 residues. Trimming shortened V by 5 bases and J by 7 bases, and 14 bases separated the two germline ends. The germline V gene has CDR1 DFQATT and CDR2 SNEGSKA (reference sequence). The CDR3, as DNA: TGCAGTGCTCTGGACCCGGATTTCGGGGAGCTGTTTTTT. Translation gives CSALDPDFGELFF.

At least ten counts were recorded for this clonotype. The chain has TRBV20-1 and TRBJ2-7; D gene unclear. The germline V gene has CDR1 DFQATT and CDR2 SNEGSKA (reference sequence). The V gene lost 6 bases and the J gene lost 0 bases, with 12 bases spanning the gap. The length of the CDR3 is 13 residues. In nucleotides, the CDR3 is TGCAGTGCCCGAACCCCGGGCTCCTACGAGCAGTACTTC. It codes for CSARTPGSYEQYF.

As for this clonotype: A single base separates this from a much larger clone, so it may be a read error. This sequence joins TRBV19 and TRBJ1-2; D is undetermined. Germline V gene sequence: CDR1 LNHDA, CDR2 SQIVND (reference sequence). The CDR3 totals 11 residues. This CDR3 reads CASNEDYGHTF. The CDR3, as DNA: TGTGCCAGTAACGAAGACTATGGCCACACCTTC.

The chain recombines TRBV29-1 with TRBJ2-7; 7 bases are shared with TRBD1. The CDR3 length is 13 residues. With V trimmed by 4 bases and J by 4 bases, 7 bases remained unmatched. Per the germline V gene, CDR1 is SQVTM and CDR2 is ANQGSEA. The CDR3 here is CSVGQRGRYEQYF. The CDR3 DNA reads TGCAGCGTTGGGCAAAGGGGGCGGTACGAGCAGTACTTC.

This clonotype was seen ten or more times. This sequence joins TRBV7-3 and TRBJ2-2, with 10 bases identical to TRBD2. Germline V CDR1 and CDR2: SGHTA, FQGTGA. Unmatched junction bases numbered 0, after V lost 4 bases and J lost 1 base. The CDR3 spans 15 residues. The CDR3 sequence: CASSSSGRNTGELFF. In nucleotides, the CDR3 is TGTGCCAGCAGCTCTAGCGGGAGGAACACCGGGGAGCTGTTTTTT.

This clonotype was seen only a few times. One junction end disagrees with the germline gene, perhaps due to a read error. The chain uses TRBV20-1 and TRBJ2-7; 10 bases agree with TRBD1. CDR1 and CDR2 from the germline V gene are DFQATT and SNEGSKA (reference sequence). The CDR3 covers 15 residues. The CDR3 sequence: CCARDRDRGTYEQYF. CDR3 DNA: TGCTGTGCTAGAGACCGGGACAGGGGCACCTACGAGCAGTACTTC.

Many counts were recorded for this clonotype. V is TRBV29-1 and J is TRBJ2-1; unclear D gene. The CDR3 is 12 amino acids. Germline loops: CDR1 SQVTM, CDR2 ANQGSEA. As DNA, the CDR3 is TGCACCTCTGGGAACTCCTACAATGAGCAGTTCTTC. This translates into CTSGNSYNEQFF.

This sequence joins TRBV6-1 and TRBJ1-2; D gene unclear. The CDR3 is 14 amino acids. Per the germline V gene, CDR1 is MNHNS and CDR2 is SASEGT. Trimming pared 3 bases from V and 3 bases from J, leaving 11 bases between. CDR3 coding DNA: TGTGCCAGCAGTGATCCGCAGGTTTACTATGGCTACACCTTC. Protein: CASSDPQVYYGYTF.

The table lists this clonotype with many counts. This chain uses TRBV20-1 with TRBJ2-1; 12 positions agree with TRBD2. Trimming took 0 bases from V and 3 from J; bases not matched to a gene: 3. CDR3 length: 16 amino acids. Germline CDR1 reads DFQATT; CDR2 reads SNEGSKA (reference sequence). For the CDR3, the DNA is TGCAGTGCTAGAGAGGGACTAGCGGGTCTCTACAATGAGCAGTTCTTC. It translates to CSAREGLAGLYNEQFF.

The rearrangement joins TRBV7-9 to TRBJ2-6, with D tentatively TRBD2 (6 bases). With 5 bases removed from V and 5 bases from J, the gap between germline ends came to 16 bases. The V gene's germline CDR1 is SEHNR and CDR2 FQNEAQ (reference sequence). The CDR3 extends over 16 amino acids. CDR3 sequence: CASSPPGEVRANVLTF. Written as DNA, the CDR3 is TGTGCCAGCAGCCCCCCGGGAGAGGTGCGGGCCAACGTCCTGACTTTC.